These 30 T cell receptor beta chains were sequenced from one sample in a study of blood T cells in healthy people across ages. Sample-barcoded 5' priming and a J-beta primer mix drove a second PCR of roughly 6 to 12 cycles. TCRdb used MiXCR to reprocess the 5' RACE reads, holding one entry per CDR3 protein. The sample gives a few hundred thousand distinct CDR3 sequences, 25% to 35% of which show up once; about 3.9% is in the top ten. The same sample was also used in a study of T cells of mothers and their children.

Sample: blood. The source of these receptors is a boy aged 2-15 years in good health.

The chain has TRBV12-5 and TRBJ2-6, with TRBD1 matching 8 bases. This CDR3 spans 19 amino acids. With V trimmed by 4 bases and J by 0 bases, 11 bases remained unmatched. The germline V gene has CDR1 LGHNT and CDR2 FRNRAP. The DNA of the CDR3 is TGTGCTAGTGGTTCGCTTGCGACAGGGGCCACCTCTGGGGCCAACGTCCTGACTTTC. Its protein product is CASGSLATGATSGANVLTF.

The chain uses TRBV29-1 and TRBJ2-5, with D possibly being TRBD1 (6 bases). Trimming cost V 6 bases and J 1 base, with 12 bases left between them. This CDR3 region has 13 residues. The V gene's germline CDR1 is SQVTM and CDR2 ANQGSEA. This CDR3 is CSVVQGTQETQYF. The CDR3, as DNA: TGCAGCGTGGTTCAGGGGACCCAAGAGACCCAGTACTTC.

This chain joins TRBV10-3 and TRBJ1-2; 12 bases are a match to TRBD1. Trimming at V came to 2 bases and at J to 7 bases, leaving 5 bases not matched to a gene. CDR3 size: 15 residues. From germline, CDR1 is ENHRY and CDR2 SYGVKD. CDR3 region: CAISEGTGGAGGYTF. The CDR3 nucleotides are TGTGCCATCAGTGAGGGGACAGGGGGCGCCGGTGGCTACACCTTC.

This clonotype was found a few times. V is TRBV9 and J is TRBJ1-4; D is perhaps TRBD1 (6 bases). The CDR3 length is 15 residues. Trimming cost V 2 bases and J 3 bases, with 11 bases left between them. Germline CDR1 reads SGDLS; CDR2 reads YYNGEE. The CDR3 region has the DNA TGTGCCAGCAGCGTTAGACAGGAACCTAATGAAAAACTGTTTTTT. Its translation: CASSVRQEPNEKLFF.

This clonotype was found many times. The chain is built from TRBV3-1 and TRBJ1-6; no definite D call. Trimming shortened V by 4 bases and J by 13 bases, and 11 bases separated the two germline ends. Germline V gives CDR1 LGHDT, CDR2 YNNKEL (reference sequence). The CDR3 runs 12 residues. Written as DNA, the CDR3 is TGTGCCAGCAGCCCGTCGGGATCCCCCCTCCACTTT. Its translation is CASSPSGSPLHF.

The sample holds many counts of this clonotype. This sequence joins TRBV7-2 and TRBJ1-6; the D is unclear. The germline V gene encodes CDR1 SGHTA and CDR2 FQGNSA. The V gene lost 5 bases and the J gene lost 0 bases, with 11 bases spanning the gap. There are 16 residues in the CDR3. The CDR3, as DNA: TGTGCCAGCAGCCTCGGAGGGAGCTCCTATAATTCACCCCTCCACTTT. The encoded protein is CASSLGGSSYNSPLHF.

The chain employs TRBV7-9 and TRBJ2-5; unclear D gene. Trimming pared 5 bases from V and 6 bases from J, leaving 10 bases between. Germline V gene sequence: CDR1 SEHNR, CDR2 FQNEAQ (reference sequence). The CDR3 loop spans 12 amino acids. CDR3 nucleotide sequence: TGTGCCAGCAGCCCTGGGCGGCAGACCCAGTACTTC. Amino acids: CASSPGRQTQYF.

The DNA for the CDR3 is TGTGCCAGCAGCTTAGCGCTATCCACAGATACGCAGTATTTT. Translating gives CASSLALSTDTQYF. The chain couples TRBV7-2 to TRBJ2-3; no clear D gene. Trimming pared 0 bases from V and 2 bases from J, leaving 6 bases between. Germline CDR1 is SGHTA and CDR2 is FQGNSA. This CDR3 region has 14 residues.

The CDR3 DNA follows: TGTGCCAGCAGTTACTCGGAGGAAGAGACCCAGTACTTC. Amino acids: CASSYSEEETQYF. The chain recombines TRBV6-2 or TRBV6-3 with TRBJ2-5; weak D call: TRBD2 (5 bases). Germline CDR1 is MNHEY and CDR2 is SVGEGT. The V gene lost 0 bases and the J gene lost 3 bases, with 5 bases spanning the gap. This CDR3 contains 13 residues.

The chain recombines TRBV7-3 with TRBJ2-2; tentatively, D is TRBD2 (5 bases). Trimming pared 5 bases from V and 6 bases from J, leaving 10 bases between. Looked up from germline, CDR1 is SGHTA and CDR2 is FQGTGA. The CDR3 is 13 amino acids. The CDR3 sequence: CASSITRAGELFF. Written as DNA, the CDR3 is TGTGCCAGCAGCATTACTAGGGCCGGGGAGCTGTTTTTT.

The V and J genes are TRBV27 and TRBJ2-5; D possibly corresponds to TRBD2 (5 bases). V was cut by 6 bases and J by 3 bases, with 11 bases left in between. Germline V lookup: CDR1 MNHEY, CDR2 SMNVEV (reference sequence). The length of the CDR3 is 13 residues. This CDR3 reads CASRGVWKETQYF. In DNA form, the CDR3 reads TGTGCCAGCAGGGGAGTTTGGAAAGAGACCCAGTACTTC.

This clonotype was counted only a few times. The rearrangement joins TRBV7-2 to TRBJ2-4; maybe TRBD1 (6 bases). With 1 base removed from V and 8 bases from J, the gap between germline ends came to 15 bases. The CDR3 runs to 15 residues. Germline V gene sequence: CDR1 SGHTA, CDR2 FQGNSA. The CDR3 DNA reads as TGTGCCAGCAGCTTAGTGGGGGCGGACCAAGACATTCAGTACTTC. It specifies CASSLVGADQDIQYF.

The rearrangement links TRBV29-1 to TRBJ2-5; D possibly corresponds to TRBD2 (5 bases). V was pared by 5 bases and J by 3 bases, with 13 bases between. Germline V gene lookup returns CDR1 SQVTM and CDR2 ANQGSEA. The CDR3 contains 13 residues. CDR3 coding DNA: TGCAGCGTTTATCGGGCGGAGGAAGAGACCCAGTACTTC. The encoded protein is CSVYRAEEETQYF.

V usage is TRBV7-9 and J usage is TRBJ2-1; D uncertain. The CDR3 is 16 residues long. V was clipped by 4 bases and J by 0 bases, with 13 bases between them. Germline CDR1 is SEHNR and CDR2 is FQNEAQ (reference sequence). The CDR3 is CASSYRAFSSYNEQFF. The DNA for the CDR3 is TGTGCCAGCAGCTATAGGGCCTTCTCCTCCTACAATGAGCAGTTCTTC.

V usage is TRBV6-5 and J usage is TRBJ1-1; TRBD1 matches 9 bases. There are 16 residues in the CDR3. Germline V gene data show CDR1 as MNHEY and CDR2 as SVGAGI. Germline trimming cut 6 bases from V and 4 bases from J; bases unmatched to any gene: 12. The CDR3 DNA follows: TGTGCCAGCAGGGATTCCGGGACAGGGTTTCGCACTGAAGCTTTCTTT. Translation: CASRDSGTGFRTEAFF.

The genes are TRBV6-5 and TRBJ1-2; tentatively, D is TRBD1 (5 bases). This CDR3 has 15 residues. Trimming cost V 5 bases and J 7 bases, with 20 bases left between them. The germline CDR1 and CDR2 sequences are MNHEY and SVGAGI. The CDR3 nucleotides are TGTGCCAGCAGTCCATCAACTGGAGGGGCCCTTGGCTACACCTTC. Encoded protein: CASSPSTGGALGYTF.

The CDR3 protein is CASSPRDDYTF. CDR3 bases: TGTGCCAGCAGCCCGCGGGACGACTACACCTTC. The V gene is TRBV7-9, the J gene TRBJ1-2; weak D call: TRBD1 (5 bases). Trimming took 5 bases from V and 10 from J, leaving 11 bases between them. The germline V gene encodes CDR1 SEHNR and CDR2 FQNEAQ (reference sequence). The CDR3 is 11 amino acids.

This clonotype was counted between two and nine times. The DNA of the CDR3 is TGTGCCTGGAGTGTAGCCCACGAGCAGTACTTC. Translating gives CAWSVAHEQYF. The chain carries TRBV30 and TRBJ2-7; D is ambiguous. Germline V gives CDR1 GTSNPN, CDR2 SVGIG (reference sequence). The CDR3 contains 11 residues. Trimming took 0 bases from V and 5 from J, leaving 5 bases between them.

This rearrangement joins TRBV7-9 to TRBJ2-3; 9 positions match TRBD1. Germline CDR1 reads SEHNR; CDR2 reads FQNEAQ (reference sequence). This CDR3 comprises 15 residues. Trimming cost V 4 bases and J 7 bases; bases outside gene matches: 9. In DNA form, the CDR3 reads TGTGCCAGCAGCTACGGACAGGGGCCAGGAAATACGCAGTATTTT. Protein: CASSYGQGPGNTQYF.

This clonotype was detected a few times. The chain employs TRBV11-2 and TRBJ2-5; unclear D gene. The assigned J gene may be wrong: the sequence end matches TRBJ2-7 better. This CDR3 comprises 14 residues. Looked up from germline, CDR1 is SGHAT and CDR2 is FQNNGV. CDR3 loop: CASSLSPTSYEQYF. CDR3 DNA: TGTGCCAGCAGCTTAAGTCCTACCTCCTACGAGCAGTACTTC.

The V gene is TRBV19, the J gene TRBJ2-5, with a tentative D call TRBD1 (5 bases). V was pared by 9 bases and J by 2 bases, with 19 bases between. Per the germline V gene, CDR1 is LNHDA and CDR2 is SQIVND (reference sequence). The CDR3 runs 15 residues. This CDR3 is CASQPGRGRQETQYF. The CDR3 nucleotides read TGTGCCAGCCAACCAGGGCGAGGACGGCAAGAGACCCAGTACTTC.

V gene TRBV7-3 combines with J gene TRBJ2-3; unclear D gene. This CDR3 has 15 residues. Germline V gives CDR1 SGHTA, CDR2 FQGTGA. Trimming cost V 5 bases and J 5 bases, with 17 bases left between them. DNA of the CDR3: TGTGCCAGCAGCGTCTTAGGTCTAGAGGAAGATACGCAGTATTTT. Translating it yields CASSVLGLEEDTQYF.

This clonotype has only a few counts. The CDR3 bases are TGTGCCAGCAGCCGCGACAGGGTTGGCTACACCTTC. Amino acids: CASSRDRVGYTF. This chain links TRBV3-1 with TRBJ1-2; TRBD1 agrees at 7 bases. Trimming removed 4 bases from V and 7 bases from J; junction bases left unmatched: 3. The CDR3 consists of 12 residues. From germline, CDR1 is LGHDT and CDR2 YNNKEL (reference sequence).

This rearrangement joins TRBV5-1 to TRBJ1-2, with 9 bases that match TRBD1. CDR1 and CDR2 (germline): SGHRS, YFSETQ. Germline trimming cut 1 base from V and 6 bases from J; bases unmatched to any gene: 7. The CDR3 consists of 15 residues. The CDR3 DNA reads TGCGCCAGCAGCTTGACCCTACAGGGGGCTAATGGCTACACCTTC. Amino acid sequence: CASSLTLQGANGYTF.

This clonotype was seen a few times. The genes are TRBV7-9 and TRBJ2-7, with 15 bases that match TRBD2. Trimming removed 3 bases from V and 2 bases from J; junction bases left unmatched: 2. In germline, CDR1 is SEHNR, CDR2 FQNEAQ (reference sequence). The CDR3 length is 16 residues. CDR3 nucleotides: TGTGCCAGCAGCTTCAGGACTAGCGGGGGGGCCTACGAGCAGTACTTC. Amino acids: CASSFRTSGGAYEQYF. The full variable domain, in which reference TRBV7-9 and TRBJ2-7 provide the parts outside the CDR3, is DTGVSQNPRHKITKRGQNVTFRCDPISEHNRLYWYRQTLGQGPEFLTYFQNEAQLEKSRLLSDRFSAERPKGSFSTLEIQRTEQGDSAMYLCASSFRTSGGAYEQYFGPGTRLTVT.

This clonotype was seen only a few times. J is TRBJ2-5 and V is TRBV7-6, with D perhaps TRBD2 (5 bases). The J call is doubtful: the DNA matches TRBJ2-7 better. This CDR3 spans 14 amino acids. Germline assignment: CDR1 SGHVS and CDR2 FNYEAQ. DNA for the CDR3: TGTGCCAGCAGCTCAGAACGGGGCTCCTACGAGCAGTACTTC. This gives the protein CASSSERGSYEQYF.

The chain combines TRBV7-9 with TRBJ2-5; no clear D. V gave up 5 bases and J gave up 5 bases, with 12 bases separating them. CDR1 is SEHNR, CDR2 FQNEAQ, per germline (reference sequence). The CDR3 has 13 residues. CDR3 residues: CASSPKQAETQYF. The CDR3 bases are TGTGCCAGCAGCCCGAAGCAGGCGGAGACCCAGTACTTC.

This clonotype was seen ten or more times. CDR3 nucleotide sequence: TGCAGTGCTGTCCGGGACAATGAGGGCTACACCTTC. This sequence encodes CSAVRDNEGYTF. V usage is TRBV20-1 and J usage is TRBJ1-2; maybe TRBD1 (6 bases). The CDR3 totals 12 residues. The V end lost 5 bases, the J end lost 8 bases, and 15 bases lay between the germline ends. Germline values: CDR1 DFQATT, CDR2 SNEGSKA (reference sequence).

This chain uses TRBV4-1 with TRBJ2-5; D possibly uses TRBD1 or TRBD2 (5 bases each). Trimming cost V 4 bases and J 4 bases, with 22 bases left between them. Germline V CDR1 and CDR2: MGHRA, YSYEKL. This CDR3 is built from 17 residues. For the CDR3, the DNA is TGCGCCAGCAGCCGACCCCACCCTCTTATGGGGGTAGAGACCCAGTACTTC. This codes for CASSRPHPLMGVETQYF.

The chain has TRBV11-2 and TRBJ2-2; maybe TRBD1 (6 bases). With 5 bases removed from V and 6 bases from J, the gap between germline ends came to 10 bases. CDR3 length: 13 residues. Germline loops: CDR1 SGHAT, CDR2 FQNNGV. In DNA form, the CDR3 reads TGTGCCAGCAGCCCACACAGGGCCGGGGAGCTGTTTTTT. Translated, it gives CASSPHRAGELFF.